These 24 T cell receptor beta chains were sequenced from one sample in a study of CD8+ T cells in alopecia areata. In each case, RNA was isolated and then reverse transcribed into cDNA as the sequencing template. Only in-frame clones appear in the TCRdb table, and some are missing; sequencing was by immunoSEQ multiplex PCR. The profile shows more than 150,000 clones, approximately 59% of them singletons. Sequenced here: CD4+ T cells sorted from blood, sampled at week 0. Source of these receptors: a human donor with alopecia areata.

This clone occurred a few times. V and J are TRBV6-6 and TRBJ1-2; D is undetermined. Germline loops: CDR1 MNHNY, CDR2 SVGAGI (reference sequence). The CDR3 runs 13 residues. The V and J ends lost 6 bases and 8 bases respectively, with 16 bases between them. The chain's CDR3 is CASSSSSGSGYTF. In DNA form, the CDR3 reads TGTGCCAGCAGCTCCTCTTCCGGTTCAGGCTACACCTTC.

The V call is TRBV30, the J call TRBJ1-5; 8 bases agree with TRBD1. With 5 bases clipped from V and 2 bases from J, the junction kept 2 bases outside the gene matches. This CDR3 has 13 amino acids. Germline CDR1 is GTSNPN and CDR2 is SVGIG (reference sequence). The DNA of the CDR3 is TGTGCCTGGGGGACAGGACGCAATCAGCCCCAGCATTTT. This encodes CAWGTGRNQPQHF.

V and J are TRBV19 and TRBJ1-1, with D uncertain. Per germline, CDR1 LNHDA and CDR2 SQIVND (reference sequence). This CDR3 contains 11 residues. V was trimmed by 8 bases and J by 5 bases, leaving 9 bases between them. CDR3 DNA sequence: TGTGCCAGTCGCACCGGGACTGAAGCTTTCTTT. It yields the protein CASRTGTEAFF.

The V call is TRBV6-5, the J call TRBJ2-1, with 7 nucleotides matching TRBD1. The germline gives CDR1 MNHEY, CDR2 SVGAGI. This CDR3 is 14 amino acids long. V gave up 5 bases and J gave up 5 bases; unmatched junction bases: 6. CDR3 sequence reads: CASSPGTVDNEQFF. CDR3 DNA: TGTGCCAGCAGTCCCGGGACAGTCGACAATGAGCAGTTCTTC.

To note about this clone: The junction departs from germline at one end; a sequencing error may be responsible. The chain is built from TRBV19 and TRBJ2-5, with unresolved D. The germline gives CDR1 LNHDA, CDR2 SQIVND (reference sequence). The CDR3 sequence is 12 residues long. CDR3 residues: CASSPPGPIRHF. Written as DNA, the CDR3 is TGTGCCAGTAGTCCTCCGGGCCCAATTCGTCACTTC.

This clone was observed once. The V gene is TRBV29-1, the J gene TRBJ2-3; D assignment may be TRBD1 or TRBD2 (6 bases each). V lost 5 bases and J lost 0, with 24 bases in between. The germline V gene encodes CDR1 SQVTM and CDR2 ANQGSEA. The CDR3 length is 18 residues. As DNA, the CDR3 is TGCAGCGTTTACTTTTATGAGGGGGGCACAACTAGCACAGATACGCAGTATTTT. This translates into CSVYFYEGGTTSTDTQYF.

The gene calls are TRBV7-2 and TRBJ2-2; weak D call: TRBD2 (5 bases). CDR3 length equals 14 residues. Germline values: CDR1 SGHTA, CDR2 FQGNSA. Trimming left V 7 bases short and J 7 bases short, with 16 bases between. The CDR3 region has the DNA TGTGCCAGCACCCTTCGGTCGGGAAACGGGGAGCTGTTTTTT. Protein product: CASTLRSGNGELFF.

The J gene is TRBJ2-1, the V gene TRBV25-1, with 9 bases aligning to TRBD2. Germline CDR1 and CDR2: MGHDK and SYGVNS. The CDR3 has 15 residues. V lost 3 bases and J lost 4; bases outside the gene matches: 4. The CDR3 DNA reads TGTGCCAGCAGTGATGCGGGGGGGCCTTACAATGAGCAGTTCTTC. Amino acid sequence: CASSDAGGPYNEQFF.

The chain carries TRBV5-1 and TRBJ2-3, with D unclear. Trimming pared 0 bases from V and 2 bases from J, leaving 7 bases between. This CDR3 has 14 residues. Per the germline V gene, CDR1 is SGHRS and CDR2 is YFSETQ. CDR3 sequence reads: CASSLGRFTDTQYF. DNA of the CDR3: TGCGCCAGCAGCTTGGGCAGGTTCACAGATACGCAGTATTTT.

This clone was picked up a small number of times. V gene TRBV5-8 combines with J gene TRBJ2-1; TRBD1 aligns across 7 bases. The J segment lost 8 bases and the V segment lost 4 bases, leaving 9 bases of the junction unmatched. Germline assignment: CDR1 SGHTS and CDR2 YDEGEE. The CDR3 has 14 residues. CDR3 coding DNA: TGTGCCAGCAGCCATACAGACAGGGTCCATGAGCAGTTCTTC. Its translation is CASSHTDRVHEQFF.

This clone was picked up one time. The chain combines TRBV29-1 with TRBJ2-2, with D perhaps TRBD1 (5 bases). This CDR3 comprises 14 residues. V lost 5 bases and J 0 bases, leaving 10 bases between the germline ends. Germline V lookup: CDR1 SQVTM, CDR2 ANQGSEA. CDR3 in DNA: TGCAGCGTTAAGGACACCACGAACACCGGGGAGCTGTTTTTT. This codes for CSVKDTTNTGELFF.

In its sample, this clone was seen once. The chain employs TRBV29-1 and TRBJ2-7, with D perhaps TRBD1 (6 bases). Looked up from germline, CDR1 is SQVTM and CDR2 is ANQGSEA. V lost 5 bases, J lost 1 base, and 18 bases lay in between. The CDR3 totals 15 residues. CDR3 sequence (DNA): TGCAGCGTTTATGGGCCAGCAGGGACATCCTACGAGCAGTACTTC. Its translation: CSVYGPAGTSYEQYF.

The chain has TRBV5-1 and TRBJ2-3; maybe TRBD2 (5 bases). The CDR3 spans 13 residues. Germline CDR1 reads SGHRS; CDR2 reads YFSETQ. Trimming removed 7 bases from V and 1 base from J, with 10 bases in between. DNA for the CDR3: TGCGCCAGCTACCCAGCGGGCACAGATACGCAGTATTTT. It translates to CASYPAGTDTQYF.

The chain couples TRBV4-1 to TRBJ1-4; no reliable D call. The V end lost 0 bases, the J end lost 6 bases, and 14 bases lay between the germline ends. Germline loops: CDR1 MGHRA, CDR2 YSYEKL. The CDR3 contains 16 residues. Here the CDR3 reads CASSQDPQPRDEKLFF. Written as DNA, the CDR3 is TGCGCCAGCAGCCAAGATCCCCAACCTCGGGATGAAAAACTGTTTTTT.

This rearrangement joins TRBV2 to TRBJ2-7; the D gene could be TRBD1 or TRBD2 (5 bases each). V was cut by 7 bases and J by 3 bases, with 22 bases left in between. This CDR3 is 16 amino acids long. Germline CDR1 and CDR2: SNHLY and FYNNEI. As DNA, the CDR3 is TGTGCCAGCACCTCACAGCTGGGCAGGGCGGGCTACGAGCAGTACTTC. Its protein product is CASTSQLGRAGYEQYF.

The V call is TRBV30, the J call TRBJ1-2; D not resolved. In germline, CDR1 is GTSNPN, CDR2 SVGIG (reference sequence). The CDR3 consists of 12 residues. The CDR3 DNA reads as TGTGTAGGAACTATCGGGGTCCGTGGCTACACCTTC. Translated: CVGTIGVRGYTF.

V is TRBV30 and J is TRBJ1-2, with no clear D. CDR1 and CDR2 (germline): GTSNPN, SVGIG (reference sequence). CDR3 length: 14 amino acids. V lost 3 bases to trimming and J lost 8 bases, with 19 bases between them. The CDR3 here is CAWRTDRDYFGYTF. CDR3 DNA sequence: TGTGCCTGGAGGACGGACCGTGATTACTTCGGCTACACCTTC.

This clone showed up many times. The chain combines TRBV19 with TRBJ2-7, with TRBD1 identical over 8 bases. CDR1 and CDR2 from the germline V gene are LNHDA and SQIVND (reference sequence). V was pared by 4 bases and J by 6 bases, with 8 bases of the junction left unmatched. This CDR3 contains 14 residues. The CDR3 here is CASSKTGGLGEQYF. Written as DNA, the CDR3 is TGTGCCAGTAGTAAAACAGGGGGACTCGGCGAGCAGTACTTC. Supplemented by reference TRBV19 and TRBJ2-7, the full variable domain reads DGGITQSPKYLFRKEGQNVTLSCEQNLNHDAMYWYRQDPGQGLRLIYYSQIVNDFQKGDIAEGYSVSREKKESFPLTVTSAQKNPTAFYLCASSKTGGLGEQYFGPGTRLTVT.

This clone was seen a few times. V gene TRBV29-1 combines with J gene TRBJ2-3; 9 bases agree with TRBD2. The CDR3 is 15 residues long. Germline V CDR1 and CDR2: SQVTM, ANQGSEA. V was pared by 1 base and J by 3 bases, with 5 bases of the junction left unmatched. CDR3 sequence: CSVEGGGAKTDTQYF. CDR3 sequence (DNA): TGCAGCGTTGAAGGCGGGGGGGCCAAAACAGATACGCAGTATTTT.

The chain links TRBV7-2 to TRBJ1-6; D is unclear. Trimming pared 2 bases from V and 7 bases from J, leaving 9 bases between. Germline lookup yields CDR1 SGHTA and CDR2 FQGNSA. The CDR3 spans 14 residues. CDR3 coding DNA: TGTGCCAGCAGCTTACAAGGTGGGAATTCACCCCTCCACTTT. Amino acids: CASSLQGGNSPLHF.

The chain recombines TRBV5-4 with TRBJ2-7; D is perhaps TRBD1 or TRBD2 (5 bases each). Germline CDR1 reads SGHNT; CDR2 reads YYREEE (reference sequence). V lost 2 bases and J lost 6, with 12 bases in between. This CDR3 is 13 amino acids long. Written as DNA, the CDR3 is TGTGCCAGCAGCTTCCAGGGTCGGGGCGAGCAGTACTTC. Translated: CASSFQGRGEQYF.

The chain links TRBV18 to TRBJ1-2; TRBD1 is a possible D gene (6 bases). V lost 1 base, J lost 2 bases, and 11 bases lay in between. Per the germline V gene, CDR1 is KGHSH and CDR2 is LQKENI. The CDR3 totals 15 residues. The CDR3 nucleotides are TGTGCCAGCTCACCACGGAGCAGGGGCAACTATGGCTACACCTTC. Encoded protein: CASSPRSRGNYGYTF.

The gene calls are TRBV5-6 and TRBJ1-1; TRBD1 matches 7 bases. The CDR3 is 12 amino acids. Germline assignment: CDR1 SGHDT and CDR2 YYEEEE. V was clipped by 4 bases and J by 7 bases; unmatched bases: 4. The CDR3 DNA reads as TGTGCCAGCAGCCAGACAGGGCTTGAAGCTTTCTTT. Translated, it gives CASSQTGLEAFF.

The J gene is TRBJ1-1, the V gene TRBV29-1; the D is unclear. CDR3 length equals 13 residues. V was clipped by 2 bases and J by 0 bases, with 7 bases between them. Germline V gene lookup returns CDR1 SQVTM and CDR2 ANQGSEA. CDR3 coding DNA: TGCAGCGTTGAAAGGAGGGTGAACACTGAAGCTTTCTTT. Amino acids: CSVERRVNTEAFF.